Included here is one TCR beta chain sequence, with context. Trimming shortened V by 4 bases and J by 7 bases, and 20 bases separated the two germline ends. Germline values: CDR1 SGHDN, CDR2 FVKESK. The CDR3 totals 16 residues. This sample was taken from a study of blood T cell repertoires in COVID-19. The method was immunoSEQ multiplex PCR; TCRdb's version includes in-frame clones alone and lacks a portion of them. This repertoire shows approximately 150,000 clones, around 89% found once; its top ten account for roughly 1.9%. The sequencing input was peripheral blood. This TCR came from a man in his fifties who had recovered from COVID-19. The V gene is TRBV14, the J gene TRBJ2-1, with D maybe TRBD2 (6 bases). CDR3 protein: CASSLRTNVVLNEQFF. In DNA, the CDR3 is TGTGCCAGCAGCCTACGGACTAACGTGGTATTGAATGAGCAGTTCTTC.